The rows below give T cell receptor beta chains drawn from one sample of a study of prognosis after radiotherapy for stage I lung cancer. TCRdb itself ran the multiplex PCR reads through MiXCR, one entry per CDR3 protein. The repertoire holds approximately 22,000 distinct CDR3 sequences, with about 40% as singletons. Sequenced material: PBMCs, taken before or after stereotactic body radiation therapy (not recorded which). These receptors originate from a donor aged 50 or older with non-small cell lung cancer. Both conserved end residues are part of each CDR3. Each record gives: D gene, V gene, J gene, clone size, CDR3 protein, CDR3 DNA. The D gene is left open where the match is weak. The size field is filled for only some rows; it gives once, few, many or a size class.

>-|TRBV6-2/TRBV6-3|TRBJ1-2|-
CASSEAKLRVYTF
TGTGCCAGCAGTGAAGCTAAATTAAGAGTCTACACCTTC
>TRBD1|TRBV11-2|TRBJ1-5|many
CASSLLTGGNQPQHF
TGTGCCAGCAGCTTATTGACAGGGGGCAATCAGCCCCAGCATTTT
>-|TRBV7-6|TRBJ2-5|many
CASSLGREGETQYF
TGTGCCAGCAGCTTAGGGCGAGAGGGAGAGACCCAGTACTTC
>TRBD1|TRBV2|TRBJ1-1|-
CASRPTGGNTEAFF
TGTGCTAGCAGACCGACAGGGGGAAACACTGAAGCTTTCTTT
>-|TRBV18|TRBJ2-2|many
CASSPVVAFTGELFF
TGTGCCAGCTCACCAGTAGTAGCGTTCACCGGGGAGCTGTTTTTT
>TRBD2|TRBV12-3/TRBV12-4|TRBJ2-7|many
CASSSGLAGSYEQYF
TGTGCCAGCAGTTCTGGACTAGCGGGCTCCTACGAGCAGTACTTC
>TRBD2|TRBV12-3/TRBV12-4|TRBJ2-1|many
CASSFLGEGYNEQFF
TGTGCCAGCAGTTTTCTGGGGGAGGGATACAATGAGCAGTTCTTC
>-|TRBV5-4|TRBJ1-4|many
CASSLTVGGGGEKLFF
TGTGCCAGCAGCTTGACCGTTGGGGGAGGCGGCGAAAAACTGTTTTTT
>-|TRBV5-1|TRBJ2-7|-
CASSQEGAGKQYF
TGCGCCAGCAGCCAAGAGGGTGCGGGGAAGCAGTACTTC
>-|TRBV7-8|TRBJ2-2|-
CASSLEAVELFF
TGTGCCAGCAGCCTAGAGGCCGTGGAGCTGTTTTTT
>TRBD2|TRBV4-2|TRBJ2-3|many
CASSRGGGTDTQYF
TGTGCCAGCAGCCGCGGGGGGGGGACAGATACGCAGTATTTT
>-|TRBV9|TRBJ1-6|medium-sized
CASSVGGGRGNSPLHF
TGTGCCAGCAGCGTTGGGGGAGGAAGGGGAAATTCACCCCTCCACTTT
>-|TRBV11-2|TRBJ2-1|-
CASGFGGSYNEQFF
TGTGCCAGCGGGTTTGGGGGCTCCTACAATGAGCAGTTCTTC
>TRBD2|TRBV6-1|TRBJ2-7|-
CASSKNPGLGGYEQYF
TGTGCCAGCAGTAAAAACCCGGGACTAGGGGGCTACGAGCAGTACTTC